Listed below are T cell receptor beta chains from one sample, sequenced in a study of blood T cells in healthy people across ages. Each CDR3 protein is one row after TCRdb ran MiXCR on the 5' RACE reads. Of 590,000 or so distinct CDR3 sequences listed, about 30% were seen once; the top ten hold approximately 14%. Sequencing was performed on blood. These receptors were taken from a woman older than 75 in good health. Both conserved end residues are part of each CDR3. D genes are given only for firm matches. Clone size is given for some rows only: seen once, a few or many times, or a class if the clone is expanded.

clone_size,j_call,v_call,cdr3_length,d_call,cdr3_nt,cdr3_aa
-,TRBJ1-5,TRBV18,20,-,TGTGCCAGCTCACCAGTCTCCAGTCATAGCAGGGGCACATCCAATCAGCCCCAGCATTTT,CASSPVSSHSRGTSNQPQHF
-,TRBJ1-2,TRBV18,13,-,TGCGCCAGCTCACCGAAGCGGAACTATGGCTACACCTTC,CASSPKRNYGYTF
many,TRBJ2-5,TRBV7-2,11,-,TGTGCCAGCACCCCCCGGGAGACCCAGTACTTC,CASTPRETQYF
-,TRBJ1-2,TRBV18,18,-,TGTGCCAGCTCACCACCGGACGGGACACTTAGGGGTAACTATGGCTACACCTTC,CASSPPDGTLRGNYGYTF
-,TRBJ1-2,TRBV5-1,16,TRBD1,TGCGCCAGCAGCTTGGAGACAGGGGGACTGAACTATGGCTACACCTTC,CASSLETGGLNYGYTF
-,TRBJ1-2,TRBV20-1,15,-,TGCAGTACTAGCGAGGGGAGTAAAAGGGACTATGGCTACACCTTC,CSTSEGSKRDYGYTF
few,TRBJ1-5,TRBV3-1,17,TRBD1,TGTGCCAGCAGCTCCGGGACAGGGGGCTTGGGCAATCAGCCCCAGCATTTT,CASSSGTGGLGNQPQHF
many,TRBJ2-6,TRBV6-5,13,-,TGTGCCAGCAGGGAACAGGGGGCCAACGTCCTGACTTTC,CASREQGANVLTF
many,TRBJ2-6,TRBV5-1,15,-,TGCGCCAGCAGCTTGGGGGGGATTGGGGCCAACGTCCTGACTTTC,CASSLGGIGANVLTF
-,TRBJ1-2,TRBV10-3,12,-,TGTGCCATCAGGGGAGGAGAGGATGGCTACACCTTC,CAIRGGEDGYTF
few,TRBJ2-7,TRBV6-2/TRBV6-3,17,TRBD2,TGTGCCAGCAGTTACCGTAGTAGCGGGGGCCAATACAATGAGCAGTACTTC,CASSYRSSGGQYNEQYF
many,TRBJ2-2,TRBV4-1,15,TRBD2,TGCGCCAGCAGCCAAGTATTAGCGGGGCCTCGGGAGCTGTTTTTT,CASSQVLAGPRELFF
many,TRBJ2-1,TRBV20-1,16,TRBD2,TGCAGTGCTGGTGCCGCCCGCGGGGGATGGTACAATGAGCAGTTCTTC,CSAGAARGGWYNEQFF
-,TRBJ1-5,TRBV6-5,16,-,TGTGCCACCCCAGGGACAACTAGTTATAGCAATCAGCCCCAGCATTTT,CATPGTTSYSNQPQHF
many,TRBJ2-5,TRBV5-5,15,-,TGTGCCAGCAGCTTGGGGCCCTACGGAGGGGAGACCCAGTACTTC,CASSLGPYGGETQYF
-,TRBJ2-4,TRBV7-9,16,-,TGTGCCAGCAGCCCTATTGGGGGGCAGTCCAAAAACATTCAGTACTTC,CASSPIGGQSKNIQYF
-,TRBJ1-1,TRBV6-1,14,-,TGTGCCAGCAGTGAAGCAGGGAGGCATACTGAAGCTTTCTTT,CASSEAGRHTEAFF
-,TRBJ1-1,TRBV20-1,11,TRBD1,TGCAGTGCAGATGGACAGGGTGAAGCTTTCTTT,CSADGQGEAFF
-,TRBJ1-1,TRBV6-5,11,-,TGTGCCAGCACAGGGCACACTGAAGCTTTCTTT,CASTGHTEAFF
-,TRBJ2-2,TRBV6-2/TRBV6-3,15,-,TGTGCAACCATCCATCCCCGGGTCAACACCGGGGAGCTGTTTTTT,CATIHPRVNTGELFF
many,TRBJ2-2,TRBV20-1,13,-,TGCAGTGCTAGACATCCGAACACCGGGGAGCTGTTTTTT,CSARHPNTGELFF
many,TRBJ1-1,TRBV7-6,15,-,TGTGCCAGCAGCCCCAGGGAGGGGGGATTCACTGAAGCTTTCTTT,CASSPREGGFTEAFF
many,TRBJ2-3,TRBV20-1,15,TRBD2,TGCAGTGCTAGATCCGGGCGGGGGGGCCCAGATACGCAGTATTTT,CSARSGRGGPDTQYF
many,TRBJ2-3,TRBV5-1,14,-,TGCGCCAGCAGCTTGGCCGTGGGCGGCGATACGCAGTATTTT,CASSLAVGGDTQYF
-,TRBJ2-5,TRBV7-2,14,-,TGTGCCAGCAGCCGGGCTCCTAAGGGAGAGACCCAGTACTTC,CASSRAPKGETQYF
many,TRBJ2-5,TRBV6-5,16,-,TGTGCCAGCAGCACCTCGGGACCGAGGCCGTGGAAGACCCAGTACTTC,CASSTSGPRPWKTQYF
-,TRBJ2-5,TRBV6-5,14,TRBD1,TGTGCCAGCAGTTACGGGACAGCTTGGGGTGAGCAGTACTTC,CASSYGTAWGEQYF